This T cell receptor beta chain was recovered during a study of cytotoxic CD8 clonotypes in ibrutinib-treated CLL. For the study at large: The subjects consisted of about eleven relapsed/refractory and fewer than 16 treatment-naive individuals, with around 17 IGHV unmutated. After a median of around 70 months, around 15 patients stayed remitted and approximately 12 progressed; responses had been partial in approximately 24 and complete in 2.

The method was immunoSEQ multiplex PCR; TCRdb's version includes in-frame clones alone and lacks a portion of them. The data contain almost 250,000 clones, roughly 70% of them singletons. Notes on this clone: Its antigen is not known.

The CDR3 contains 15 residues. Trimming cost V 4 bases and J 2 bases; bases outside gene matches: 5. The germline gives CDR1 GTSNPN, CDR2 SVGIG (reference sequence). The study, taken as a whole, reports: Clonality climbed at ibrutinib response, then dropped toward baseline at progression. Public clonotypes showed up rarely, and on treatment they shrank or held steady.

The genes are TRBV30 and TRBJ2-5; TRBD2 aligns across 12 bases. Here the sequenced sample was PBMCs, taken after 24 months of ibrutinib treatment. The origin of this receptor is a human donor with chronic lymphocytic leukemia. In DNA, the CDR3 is TGTGCCTGGACCCTTGGACTAGCGGGACAAGAGACCCAGTACTTC. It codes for CAWTLGLAGQETQYF.